This is a list of T cell receptor beta chains from one sample in a study of T cell changes during pregnancy in multiple sclerosis. Repertoires were generated with immunoSEQ multiplex PCR, while TCRdb's copy carries only in-frame clones and drops some. Of 17,000 or so clones detected, approximately 95% appear once; the ten largest clones hold 0.8% to 0.95%. The input for sequencing was peripheral blood, taken in the third trimester of pregnancy. Source of these receptors: a female donor with multiple sclerosis, enrolled in a pregnancy study. CDR3s include the opening cysteine and the closing phenylalanine or tryptophan. The order of the fields is CDR3 DNA, CDR3 protein, V gene, clone size, D gene, J gene. A D gene is named only where the DNA matches it firmly. Part of the rows lack a size; the others show once, few, many or a class for expanded clones.

CDR3nt: TGTGCCAGCAGGGGACAGGGGGGAGAAAACACTGAAGCTTTCTTT; CDR3aa: CASRGQGGENTEAFF; v_gene: TRBV6-4; abundance: NA; d_gene: TRBD1; j_gene: TRBJ1-1
CDR3nt: TGCGCCAGCAGTGAGGGGTCTAGCGGGAGGGAGGAGCAGTACTTC; CDR3aa: CASSEGSSGREEQYF; v_gene: TRBV10-2; abundance: NA; d_gene: TRBD2; j_gene: TRBJ2-7
CDR3nt: TGTGCCAGCAGATTACAGGGATCGGGAAACACCATATATTTT; CDR3aa: CASRLQGSGNTIYF; v_gene: TRBV6-5; abundance: NA; d_gene: NA; j_gene: TRBJ1-3
CDR3nt: TGTGCCAGCAGTTACGACAGGGGCTATGGCTACACCTTC; CDR3aa: CASSYDRGYGYTF; v_gene: TRBV6-6; abundance: NA; d_gene: TRBD1; j_gene: TRBJ1-2
CDR3nt: TGCGCCAGCAGCCCGACAGGGAACAATCAGCCCCAGCATTTT; CDR3aa: CASSPTGNNQPQHF; v_gene: TRBV5-1; abundance: NA; d_gene: TRBD1; j_gene: TRBJ1-5
CDR3nt: TGTGCCTGGAGTGTACCACCGGCCCTCAACAGGGGACGCGCTGAAGCTTTCTTT; CDR3aa: CAWSVPPALNRGRAEAFF; v_gene: TRBV30; abundance: NA; d_gene: TRBD1; j_gene: TRBJ1-1
CDR3nt: TGTGCCAGCAGTGATCCGGAAGGGGGAAGGGACGAGCAGTACTTC; CDR3aa: CASSDPEGGRDEQYF; v_gene: TRBV6-1; abundance: NA; d_gene: NA; j_gene: TRBJ2-7
CDR3nt: TGTGCCAGCTCACCAGGGCAGGGTACGGATTCACCCCTCCACTTT; CDR3aa: CASSPGQGTDSPLHF; v_gene: TRBV18; abundance: NA; d_gene: NA; j_gene: TRBJ1-6
CDR3nt: TGTGCCAGCAGCTCCCGGGACCAAGAGACCCAGTACTTC; CDR3aa: CASSSRDQETQYF; v_gene: TRBV7-7; abundance: NA; d_gene: NA; j_gene: TRBJ2-5
CDR3nt: TGTGCCAGCAGCTTAAGGACTAGCGGGGGGACTGGAGATACGCAGTATTTT; CDR3aa: CASSLRTSGGTGDTQYF; v_gene: TRBV7-2; abundance: NA; d_gene: TRBD2; j_gene: TRBJ2-3
CDR3nt: TGCGCCAGCAGCCAAGTAGGTGGCAGGGCAAGGAATCAGCCCCAGCATTTT; CDR3aa: CASSQVGGRARNQPQHF; v_gene: TRBV4-1; abundance: NA; d_gene: NA; j_gene: TRBJ1-5
CDR3nt: TGTGCCAGCAGTTTCTCAGGGAACAATCAGCCCCAGCATTTT; CDR3aa: CASSFSGNNQPQHF; v_gene: TRBV27; abundance: NA; d_gene: NA; j_gene: TRBJ1-5
CDR3nt: TGTGCCAGTTCCGGGACAGGAGGGCCCTACGGTGAAGCTTTCTTT; CDR3aa: CASSGTGGPYGEAFF; v_gene: TRBV19; abundance: few; d_gene: TRBD1; j_gene: TRBJ1-1
CDR3nt: TGCGCCAGCAGCCGGACCCCCGGGGGTGTCAACGAGCAGTACTTC; CDR3aa: CASSRTPGGVNEQYF; v_gene: TRBV4-3; abundance: NA; d_gene: NA; j_gene: TRBJ2-7
CDR3nt: TGTGCCAGCAGCTTCAGTCAGGGTAGGTCCTACGAGCAGTACTTC; CDR3aa: CASSFSQGRSYEQYF; v_gene: TRBV7-2; abundance: NA; d_gene: NA; j_gene: TRBJ2-7
CDR3nt: TGTGCCAGCAGCGTCCAGGGAGGAATCACTGAAGCTTTCTTT; CDR3aa: CASSVQGGITEAFF; v_gene: TRBV7-9; abundance: NA; d_gene: NA; j_gene: TRBJ1-1
CDR3nt: TGTGCCAGCAGTGTAGGACAGGGAGGCGGCACTGAAGCTTTCTTT; CDR3aa: CASSVGQGGGTEAFF; v_gene: TRBV28; abundance: NA; d_gene: TRBD1; j_gene: TRBJ1-1
CDR3nt: TGTGCCAGCAGTTCACCCTCACAGGGGGTTCCCTACGAGCAGTACTTC; CDR3aa: CASSSPSQGVPYEQYF; v_gene: TRBV28; abundance: NA; d_gene: TRBD1; j_gene: TRBJ2-7
CDR3nt: TGCGCCAGCAGCCAAGGCGCGGCTAACTATGGCTACACCTTC; CDR3aa: CASSQGAANYGYTF; v_gene: TRBV4-1; abundance: NA; d_gene: NA; j_gene: TRBJ1-2
CDR3nt: TGTGCCAGCTCACCCGCTCTACTAGGAACAGATACGCAGTATTTT; CDR3aa: CASSPALLGTDTQYF; v_gene: TRBV18; abundance: NA; d_gene: NA; j_gene: TRBJ2-3
CDR3nt: TGTGCCAGCAGTTTCGGACAGGGCTACGAGCAGTACTTC; CDR3aa: CASSFGQGYEQYF; v_gene: TRBV27; abundance: NA; d_gene: TRBD1; j_gene: TRBJ2-7
CDR3nt: TGTGCCAGCAGCTCGGGACAGGGATTCCTCTATGGCTACACCTTC; CDR3aa: CASSSGQGFLYGYTF; v_gene: TRBV6-5; abundance: NA; d_gene: TRBD1; j_gene: TRBJ1-2
CDR3nt: TGTGCCAGTAGTATGGGGCAGGTGAACACCGGGGAGCTGTTTTTT; CDR3aa: CASSMGQVNTGELFF; v_gene: TRBV19; abundance: once; d_gene: NA; j_gene: TRBJ2-2
CDR3nt: TGCAGTGCCCCCAGACAGGCGAAACTGTTTTTT; CDR3aa: CSAPRQAKLFF; v_gene: TRBV20-1; abundance: NA; d_gene: NA; j_gene: TRBJ1-4
CDR3nt: TGTGCCAGCAGCTTAGGACTAGCGGGGGGCGATGAGCAGTTCTTC; CDR3aa: CASSLGLAGGDEQFF; v_gene: TRBV7-2; abundance: NA; d_gene: TRBD2; j_gene: TRBJ2-1
CDR3nt: TGTGCCAGCTCACCTCCGAGCCTGAACACTGAAGCTTTCTTT; CDR3aa: CASSPPSLNTEAFF; v_gene: TRBV18; abundance: NA; d_gene: NA; j_gene: TRBJ1-1
CDR3nt: TGTGCCAGCAGCCATCACCCGGGGGGTAGCACAGATACGCAGTATTTT; CDR3aa: CASSHHPGGSTDTQYF; v_gene: TRBV14; abundance: NA; d_gene: TRBD2; j_gene: TRBJ2-3
CDR3nt: TGTACCAGCAGTTTATCATCAGGGAACACTGAAGCTTTCTTT; CDR3aa: CTSSLSSGNTEAFF; v_gene: TRBV27; abundance: NA; d_gene: NA; j_gene: TRBJ1-1